What follows describes a single T cell receptor beta chain. CDR3 size: 16 residues. CDR1 is SGHRS and CDR2 is YFSETQ in the germline V gene. V lost 0 bases to trimming and J lost 5 bases; unmatched junction nucleotides: 8. This sample is drawn from a study of blood T cell repertoires in COVID-19. About the study: Acute and convalescent COVID-19 specimens originated in the United States, Italy and Spain. PBMCs, B-cell-depleted T cells, or T cells were the source of the cDNA or gDNA that made up the material.

Authors' methods: Amplification with reference gene primers provided the estimates of nucleated cell counts. Assay used: immunoSEQ multiplex PCR; TCRdb lists only in-frame clones, some missing. V and J calls and clone size come straight from that table; D and trimming were deduced from the DNA. There are over 85,000 clones in the sample; roughly 84% occur only once, and 4.5% lies in the top ten. The clonotype comes from a human donor in a cohort sampled during active COVID-19. The V call is TRBV5-1, the J call TRBJ2-3; 8 positions agree with TRBD2. Sequencing used peripheral blood. CDR3 region: CASSLVPAGAVDTQYF. CDR3 DNA sequence: TGCGCCAGCAGCTTGGTTCCAGCGGGGGCGGTAGATACGCAGTATTTT. Drawing the rest from reference TRBV5-1 and TRBJ2-3, the complete variable domain is KAGVTQTPRYLIKTRGQQVTLSCSPISGHRSVSWYQQTPGQGLQFLFEYFSETQRNKGNFPGRFSGRQFSNSRSEMNVSTLELGDSALYLCASSLVPAGAVDTQYFGPGTRLTVL.